These 8 T cell receptor beta chains were all obtained from the same sample, sequenced in a study of blood T cell repertoires in COVID-19. Profiling relied on immunoSEQ multiplex PCR, and the TCRdb table lists in-frame clones only, not all of them. The sample has 100,000 to 150,000 clones, 70% to 75% seen once. The sequenced material came from peripheral blood. These receptors were obtained from a man older than 75 with COVID-19, enrolled during active disease.

V usage is TRBV5-1 and J usage is TRBJ2-5; perhaps TRBD2 as D (5 bases). The CDR3 consists of 14 residues. Germline assignment: CDR1 SGHRS and CDR2 YFSETQ. The V gene lost 3 bases and the J gene lost 5 bases, with 14 bases spanning the gap. In nucleotides, the CDR3 is TGCGCCAGCAGCTCCACACTAACGGGGGAGACCCAGTACTTC. Amino acid sequence: CASSSTLTGETQYF.

V usage is TRBV29-1 and J usage is TRBJ2-1, with 11 bases fitting TRBD1. V shed 6 bases and J 2 bases; nucleotides not matched to a gene: 6. Germline V lookup: CDR1 SQVTM, CDR2 ANQGSEA. There are 15 residues in the CDR3. The CDR3 protein is CSVHGGQGAYNEQFF. In DNA form, the CDR3 reads TGCAGCGTCCACGGGGGACAGGGGGCCTACAATGAGCAGTTCTTC.

The chain recombines TRBV6-5 with TRBJ2-7; tentatively, D is TRBD2 (6 bases). V was cut by 4 bases and J by 0 bases, with 10 bases left in between. This CDR3 spans 14 amino acids. Per the germline V gene, CDR1 is MNHEY and CDR2 is SVGAGI. The CDR3 is CASSLRGGSYEQYF. Here the CDR3 DNA reads TGTGCCAGCAGTTTGAGGGGAGGCTCCTACGAGCAGTACTTC.

V usage is TRBV7-9 and J usage is TRBJ2-2, with TRBD2 matching over 10 bases. CDR1 SEHNR and CDR2 FQNEAQ come from the germline V gene (reference sequence). This CDR3 has 16 amino acids. Trimming cost V 6 bases and J 6 bases; bases outside gene matches: 10. CDR3 residues: CASRPPSGSGAGELFF. The CDR3 DNA follows: TGTGCCAGCAGACCTCCTAGCGGGAGCGGCGCCGGGGAGCTGTTTTTT.

This rearrangement joins TRBV24-1 to TRBJ2-2; no clear D gene. V was pared by 9 bases and J by 6 bases, with 10 bases between. The CDR3 has 12 amino acids. CDR1 and CDR2 (germline): KGHDR, SFDVKD. Here the CDR3 DNA reads TGTGCCACCTCATCCGGGTCCGGGGAGCTGTTTTTT. This codes for CATSSGSGELFF.

Only a few counts were recorded for this clone. The chain recombines TRBV4-1 with TRBJ1-6; D may be TRBD1 (6 bases). The CDR3 is made up of 14 amino acids. Germline CDR1 is MGHRA and CDR2 is YSYEKL. V lost 0 bases and J lost 8, with 8 bases in between. The CDR3 protein is CASSQDWTDSPLHF. CDR3 nucleotides: TGCGCCAGCAGCCAAGATTGGACAGATTCACCCCTCCACTTT.

V usage is TRBV5-4 and J usage is TRBJ1-1; no definite D call. The CDR3 loop spans 12 amino acids. The ends were cut back, 6 bases at V and 4 bases at J, with 10 bases in the middle. The germline V gene has CDR1 SGHNT and CDR2 YYREEE (reference sequence). In DNA, the CDR3 is TGTGCCAGCAACGGGGTGAGCACTGAAGCTTTCTTT. This gives the protein CASNGVSTEAFF.

The rearrangement links TRBV27 to TRBJ2-7, with TRBD2 identical over 7 bases. Trimming cost V 3 bases and J 1 base; bases outside gene matches: 3. The CDR3 spans 14 residues. The V gene's germline CDR1 is MNHEY and CDR2 SMNVEV (reference sequence). CDR3 sequence: CASSFQRGSYEQYF. In nucleotides, the CDR3 is TGTGCCAGCAGTTTTCAGCGGGGTTCCTACGAGCAGTACTTC.